The 28 T cell receptor beta chains presented below share a single source sample, sequenced in a study of cytomegalovirus exposure and HLA in healthy donors. Vbeta (60) and Jbeta (13) primers were used in the PCR. Here immunoSEQ multiplex PCR was the method, and the copy in TCRdb shows in-frame clones only, minus some. The sample holds 55,000 to 75,000 clones; roughly four fifths are singletons and the top ten take around 7%. The sequencing sample was made of PBMCs. Every receptor here comes from a woman aged 30 to 39 in good health and CMV-seropositive.

This chain joins TRBV29-1 and TRBJ1-2, with D perhaps matching TRBD1 (6 bases). CDR3 length equals 13 residues. Germline assignment: CDR1 SQVTM and CDR2 ANQGSEA. V was clipped by 4 bases and J by 4 bases, with 13 bases between them. CDR3 nucleotides: TGCAGCGTTGGAAACAGGGAACTCTATGGCTACACCTTC. Its protein is CSVGNRELYGYTF.

The chain recombines TRBV28 with TRBJ2-7; 10 bases map to TRBD2. The trim removed 4 bases at V and 4 bases at J, leaving 10 bases unmatched. The CDR3 is made up of 16 amino acids. Germline CDR1 MDHEN, CDR2 SYDVKM. The CDR3 loop reads CASSSIAGGPSYEQYF. The CDR3 coding sequence is TGTGCCAGCAGTTCAATAGCGGGGGGCCCATCTTACGAGCAGTACTTC.

This chain uses TRBV15 with TRBJ2-1; 9 positions agree with TRBD2. Germline values: CDR1 LNHNV, CDR2 YYDKDF (reference sequence). The CDR3 totals 21 residues. V lost 10 bases, J lost 5 bases, and 30 bases stayed unmatched. The chain's CDR3 is CANPVTGQEKFGTSNHNEQFF. The CDR3 DNA sequence: TGTGCCAACCCAGTAACCGGACAGGAAAAATTCGGGACTAGCAATCACAATGAGCAGTTCTTC.

The rearrangement links TRBV7-9 to TRBJ2-5; D gene unclear. V was trimmed by 2 bases and J by 4 bases, leaving 5 bases between them. The germline V gene encodes CDR1 SEHNR and CDR2 FQNEAQ (reference sequence). CDR3 length equals 12 residues. CDR3 loop: CASSLLLETQYF. The DNA for the CDR3 is TGTGCCAGCAGCTTACTATTAGAGACCCAGTACTTC. Drawing the rest from reference TRBV7-9 and TRBJ2-5, the complete variable domain is DTGVSQNPRHKITKRGQNVTFRCDPISEHNRLYWYRQTLGQGPEFLTYFQNEAQLEKSRLLSDRFSAERPKGSFSTLEIQRTEQGDSAMYLCASSLLLETQYFGPGTRLLVL.

The V call is TRBV28, the J call TRBJ2-7, with D perhaps matching TRBD2 (5 bases). The CDR3 totals 15 residues. V shed 3 bases and J shed 9 bases, with 21 bases lying between them. Germline CDR1 MDHEN, CDR2 SYDVKM. This CDR3 is CASSLSGMVLRGQYF. The CDR3 nucleotides read TGTGCCAGCAGTTTGTCGGGAATGGTTCTACGAGGGCAGTACTTC. The variable domain in full, with the rest retrieved from reference TRBV28 and TRBJ2-7, is DVKVTQSSRYLVKRTGEKVFLECVQDMDHENMFWYRQDPGLGLRLIYFSYDVKMKEKGDIPEGYSVSREKKERFSLILESASTNQTSMYLCASSLSGMVLRGQYFGPGTRLTVT.

This clone was recorded a few times. This rearrangement joins TRBV4-3 to TRBJ1-2; D perhaps matches TRBD1 (5 bases). The CDR3 covers 13 residues. V lost 0 bases, J lost 7 bases, and 9 bases lay in between. From germline, CDR1 is LGHNA and CDR2 YSLEER. The CDR3 coding sequence is TGCGCCAGCAGCCAAGATGGCGACAGTGGCTACACCTTC. Protein product: CASSQDGDSGYTF.

The rearrangement uses TRBV7-3 and TRBJ2-1; D is uncertain. Looked up from germline, CDR1 is SGHTA and CDR2 is FQGTGA. Deletions cut 0 bases from V and 9 bases from J, with 9 bases between. This CDR3 comprises 13 residues. The CDR3 nucleotides are TGTGCCAGCAGCTTAACACCCCCGGGTGAGCAGTTCTTC. It is translated as CASSLTPPGEQFF.

The CDR3 DNA is TGTGCCAGTAGTATTTTAGGCAGGACCTACGAGCAGTACTTC. Its translation: CASSILGRTYEQYF. The V and J genes are TRBV19 and TRBJ2-7; D remains ambiguous. Deletions cut 3 bases from V and 2 bases from J, with 11 bases between. CDR1 and CDR2 from the germline V gene are LNHDA and SQIVND (reference sequence). The CDR3 runs to 14 residues.

The CDR3 sequence: CASSPGTSGKAYTGELFF. The CDR3 bases are TGTGCCAGCAGTCCTGGGACTAGCGGGAAGGCCTACACCGGGGAGCTGTTTTTT. The rearrangement uses TRBV27 and TRBJ2-2, with TRBD2 matching over 13 bases. This CDR3 has 18 residues. J was trimmed by 3 bases and V by 5 bases; bases with no gene match: 9. Germline V gene data show CDR1 as MNHEY and CDR2 as SMNVEV (reference sequence).

As to this clone: The same CDR3 also results from other DNA sequences found in this sample. V is TRBV5-1 and J is TRBJ2-1; TRBD2 is a possible D gene (5 bases). This CDR3 is built from 15 residues. The V and J ends lost 8 bases and 4 bases respectively, with 19 bases between them. Germline V CDR1 and CDR2: SGHRS, YFSETQ. CDR3 region: CASSNRKAAYNEQFF. In DNA, the CDR3 is TGCGCCAGTAGCAACCGGAAAGCGGCATACAATGAGCAGTTCTTC.

V is TRBV7-9 and J is TRBJ2-7; D unclear. The CDR3 covers 16 residues. The germline gives CDR1 SEHNR, CDR2 FQNEAQ (reference sequence). Trimming removed 1 base from V and 0 bases from J, with 13 bases in between. CDR3 protein: CASSLGRLASSYEQYF. The CDR3 DNA reads TGTGCCAGCAGCTTAGGAAGGTTAGCCAGCTCCTACGAGCAGTACTTC.

V is TRBV28 and J is TRBJ1-4; D is undetermined. The CDR3 extends over 15 amino acids. Germline CDR1 is MDHEN and CDR2 is SYDVKM. Trimming pared 4 bases from V and 4 bases from J, leaving 13 bases between. CDR3 sequence reads: CASSSRTGDNEKLFF. In DNA form, the CDR3 reads TGTGCCAGCAGTTCCCGGACGGGAGATAATGAAAAACTGTTTTTT.

This chain joins TRBV7-9 and TRBJ2-5; 7 bases agree with TRBD2. In germline, CDR1 is SEHNR, CDR2 FQNEAQ (reference sequence). There are 17 residues in the CDR3. The V and J ends lost 1 base and 2 bases, in that order; junction bases with no gene match: 10. The chain's CDR3 is CASSLDAPGGWQETQYF. The CDR3 DNA reads as TGTGCCAGCAGCTTAGACGCCCCGGGAGGTTGGCAAGAGACCCAGTACTTC. The entire variable domain, with the rest obtained from reference TRBV7-9 and TRBJ2-5, is as follows: DTGVSQNPRHKITKRGQNVTFRCDPISEHNRLYWYRQTLGQGPEFLTYFQNEAQLEKSRLLSDRFSAERPKGSFSTLEIQRTEQGDSAMYLCASSLDAPGGWQETQYFGPGTRLLVL.

J is TRBJ1-1 and V is TRBV5-5; the D gene is possibly TRBD1 (6 bases). There are 14 residues in the CDR3. Germline V lookup: CDR1 SGHKS, CDR2 YYEKEE (reference sequence). With 4 bases removed from V and 10 bases from J, the gap between germline ends came to 20 bases. CDR3 DNA sequence: TGTGCCAGCAGCGTAACAGGGTTTCAAGGGCGAGCTTTCTTT. This gives the protein CASSVTGFQGRAFF.

The chain combines TRBV7-2 with TRBJ1-1; D gene ambiguous. The CDR3 runs to 15 residues. Trimming left V 1 base short and J 1 base short, with 10 bases between. Germline V gives CDR1 SGHTA, CDR2 FQGNSA. The CDR3 is CASSLDALRNTEAFF. DNA for the CDR3: TGTGCCAGCAGCTTAGACGCGCTGCGGAACACTGAAGCTTTCTTT.

The chain has TRBV18 and TRBJ1-1, with 7 bases lining up with TRBD1. The CDR3 has 14 residues. The V and J ends lost 4 bases and 0 bases, in that order; junction bases with no gene match: 2. Per the germline V gene, CDR1 is KGHSH and CDR2 is LQKENI. CDR3 sequence: CASSRDRLNTEAFF. The CDR3 DNA follows: TGTGCCAGCTCACGGGACAGATTGAACACTGAAGCTTTCTTT.

The chain carries TRBV7-8 and TRBJ2-3; D remains ambiguous. The CDR3 is 14 amino acids. Trimming left V 4 bases short and J 0 bases short, with 8 bases between. Germline CDR1 is SGHVS and CDR2 is FQNEAQ. CDR3: CASSYEESTDTQYF. The CDR3 DNA follows: TGTGCCAGCAGCTACGAGGAGAGCACAGATACGCAGTATTTT.

This chain joins TRBV18 and TRBJ2-7; 9 positions agree with TRBD2. Germline V gene data show CDR1 as KGHSH and CDR2 as LQKENI. With 5 bases clipped from V and 6 bases from J, the junction kept 8 bases outside the gene matches. CDR3 size: 14 residues. CDR3: CASSVSLAGIEQYF. CDR3 coding DNA: TGTGCCAGCTCAGTATCTCTAGCGGGGATCGAGCAGTACTTC.

V is TRBV6-6 and J is TRBJ2-1; D is possibly TRBD2 (6 bases). Trimming stripped 0 bases from V and 9 bases from J, with 15 bases between. In germline, CDR1 is MNHNY, CDR2 SVGAGI (reference sequence). The CDR3 spans 15 residues. The CDR3 spells CASSYSQVGGGEQFF. As DNA, the CDR3 is TGTGCCAGCAGTTACTCGCAGGTGGGGGGAGGTGAGCAGTTCTTC.

The chain is built from TRBV5-1 and TRBJ1-6, with 7 nucleotides matching TRBD1. Trimming cost V 1 base and J 7 bases; bases outside gene matches: 8. The V gene's germline CDR1 is SGHRS and CDR2 YFSETQ. This CDR3 comprises 16 residues. CDR3 sequence: CASSLQSTGTNSPLHF. The CDR3 bases are TGCGCCAGCAGCTTGCAATCGACAGGGACCAATTCACCCCTCCACTTT.

V usage is TRBV5-6 and J usage is TRBJ2-5, with D possibly TRBD1 on 7 matching bases. The CDR3 has 16 residues. The germline gives CDR1 SGHDT, CDR2 YYEEEE. V lost 3 bases and J 4 bases, leaving 19 bases between the germline ends. The CDR3 region has the DNA TGTGCCAGCAGCTGGAGGGGGGCAGGGGGAAGAGAGACCCAGTACTTC. Protein product: CASSWRGAGGRETQYF. Combining the CDR3 with reference TRBV5-6 and TRBJ2-5 gives the whole variable domain DAGVTQSPTHLIKTRGQQVTLRCSPKSGHDTVSWYQQALGQGPQFIFQYYEEEERQRGNFPDRFSGHQFPNYSSELNVNALLLGDSALYLCASSWRGAGGRETQYFGPGTRLLVL.

The chain combines TRBV28 with TRBJ2-1, with 7 positions matching TRBD1. Germline trimming cut 5 bases from V and 4 bases from J; bases unmatched to any gene: 8. Per the germline V gene, CDR1 is MDHEN and CDR2 is SYDVKM. There are 15 residues in the CDR3. CDR3 residues: CASSPPGTAYNEQFF. The DNA of the CDR3 is TGTGCCAGCAGTCCCCCCGGGACAGCATACAATGAGCAGTTCTTC.

The chain carries TRBV30 and TRBJ2-1; 12 nucleotides match TRBD2. Germline CDR1 reads GTSNPN; CDR2 reads SVGIG (reference sequence). The CDR3 sequence is 15 residues long. Trimming at V came to 2 bases and at J to 6 bases, leaving 5 bases not matched to a gene. CDR3 nucleotides: TGTGCCTGGAGTAAATCTAGCGGGAGGGGCAATGAGCAGTTCTTC. Translating it yields CAWSKSSGRGNEQFF.

V gene TRBV7-3 combines with J gene TRBJ1-2; D gene unclear. The CDR3 has 15 amino acids. The V end lost 2 bases, the J end lost 8 bases, and 18 bases lay between the germline ends. Germline V lookup: CDR1 SGHTA, CDR2 FQGTGA. In nucleotides, the CDR3 is TGTGCCAGCAGCTTACGCTCTCGCGGTGACGGGGGCTACACCTTC. Translating gives CASSLRSRGDGGYTF.

V usage is TRBV19 and J usage is TRBJ2-5; TRBD1 might be the D (6 bases). There are 12 residues in the CDR3. V was clipped by 10 bases and J by 4 bases, with 13 bases between them. CDR1 is LNHDA, CDR2 SQIVND, per germline (reference sequence). For the CDR3, the DNA is TGTGCCACCAGACAGGCTGGAGAGACCCAGTACTTC. Translating gives CATRQAGETQYF.

The chain links TRBV28 to TRBJ2-5; possible D gene TRBD1, 5 bases. Germline V gene lookup returns CDR1 MDHEN and CDR2 SYDVKM. V lost 6 bases to trimming and J lost 7 bases, with 24 bases between them. The CDR3 loop spans 16 amino acids. This chain's CDR3 is CASSTQGPGRTPTQYF. In nucleotides, the CDR3 is TGTGCCAGCAGCACCCAGGGCCCAGGTAGGACCCCGACCCAGTACTTC. The full variable domain, in which reference TRBV28 and TRBJ2-5 provide the parts outside the CDR3, is DVKVTQSSRYLVKRTGEKVFLECVQDMDHENMFWYRQDPGLGLRLIYFSYDVKMKEKGDIPEGYSVSREKKERFSLILESASTNQTSMYLCASSTQGPGRTPTQYFGPGTRLLVL.

The rearrangement joins TRBV11-2 to TRBJ2-7; TRBD2 matches 11 bases. The germline CDR1 and CDR2 sequences are SGHAT and FQNNGV. Unmatched junction bases numbered 9, after V lost 5 bases and J lost 6 bases. There are 15 residues in the CDR3. CDR3 loop: CASSRPLAGVGEQYF. In DNA, the CDR3 is TGTGCCAGCAGCCGACCACTAGCGGGAGTGGGCGAGCAGTACTTC.

The rearrangement uses TRBV7-9 and TRBJ1-1; TRBD1 might be the D (5 bases). V lost 1 base and J 1 base, leaving 10 bases between the germline ends. CDR1 SEHNR and CDR2 FQNEAQ come from the germline V gene (reference sequence). CDR3 length: 15 amino acids. The CDR3 loop reads CASSLEPGWNTEAFF. CDR3 in DNA: TGTGCCAGCAGCTTAGAACCAGGGTGGAACACTGAAGCTTTCTTT.